This record covers a single T cell receptor beta chain. These data belong to a study of blood T cell repertoires in COVID-19. Study-wide context: The cDNA or gDNA used as material had been derived from T cells, B-cell-depleted T cells, or PBMCs.

The data were produced by immunoSEQ multiplex PCR, yet TCRdb's version contains in-frame clones alone and is incomplete. This table has around 250,000 clones, around 80% appearing once. With 7 bases clipped from V and 11 bases from J, the junction kept 10 bases outside the gene matches. CDR3 length: 12 amino acids. V usage is TRBV12-3 or TRBV12-4 and J usage is TRBJ1-1; 7 bases match TRBD1. The receptor was derived from a young man with acute COVID-19. Sequencing was carried out using PBMCs or T cells enriched from blood (not recorded which). The CDR3 sequence: CASTLTGPRAFF. The CDR3 coding sequence is TGTGCCAGCACGCTGACAGGGCCCAGGGCTTTCTTT.